This TCR beta chain was sequenced for a study of blood T cell repertoires in COVID-19 (dated by TCRdb to about 2020). Broadly, across the study: The collaborator samples originated in the United States, Italy and Spain and spanned the acute and convalescent phases of COVID-19. Where available, HLA class I and class II types were taken from metadata supplied by the sample provider and were not determined by assay-based typing. The repertoires were released in a freely available public database intended as a resource for research on the immune response to SARS-CoV-2. The samples were drawn from the first 160 participants of the ongoing ImmuneRACE study and from some 1,300 subjects provided by 6 global collaborators. Deeply sampled blood TCRbeta repertoires from subjects exposed to, actively infected with, or recovered from COVID-19 were included in the dataset. Sample metadata almost always included a de-identified subject ID, COVID-19 status, age in years and sex. The material from the prospective study consisted of cDNA or gDNA derived from T cells, B-cell-depleted T cells, or PBMCs.

Trimmed from V: 3 bases; trimmed from J: 0 bases; junction bases lacking a gene match: 10. Including cysteine and phenylalanine, the CDR3 has 20 amino acids. The read is trimmed to its CDR3 DNA, 60 bases read in frame from base 1. For CDR1 and CDR2, the germline V gene lists LGHNA and YNFKEQ. TCRbeta CDR3 regions were amplified from genomic DNA using the immunoSEQ Assay, a bias-controlled multiplex PCR. Processing in the source paper ran as follows. The number of nucleated cells in each sample was estimated by amplification of reference gene primers within the assay. Sequence reads were collapsed and filtered to measure the absolute abundance of every unique TCRbeta CDR3 rearrangement. For each sample, productive Simpson clonality was calculated as the square root of Simpson's diversity index over productive rearrangements. TCRdb retrieved this table from immuneACCESS and kept in-frame rearrangements only. Not all clones are present; in checked studies, unresolved V genes account for under half, and no reason is known for the remainder. That table supplies the V and J calls and clone size; D and trimming were determined from the DNA. The sample profile shows about 360,000 clones; roughly 88% of them were found once. About 2.1% of the sample comes from the top ten.

In the case of this clone: The specificity of this receptor is unknown. Per-nucleotide qualities are absent, and no much larger clonotype sits a single base away.

Enrolling through a virtual design, the prospective study's participants ranged in age from roughly 18 to 90 years and lived across roughly 24 United States geographic areas. In the prospective study, participants were assigned to cohorts based on the clinical history participants reported in a screening survey and a study questionnaire. Mobile phlebotomists in the prospective study collected whole blood, serum and a nasopharyngeal or oropharyngeal swab from every participant. Participants in the prospective study had the option to provide additional blood draws and questionnaires over a roughly two-month period. Before DNA extraction, prospective study blood samples were shipped either frozen or at room temperature. On the study overall, not on this receptor specifically: The amount of clinical and demographic metadata varied by source and participant and was provided uncurated.

The V and J genes are TRBV4-2 and TRBJ2-2, with 13 bases in between that match TRBD2. This TCR was sampled from a woman in her forties with acute COVID-19. Sequenced material: PBMCs or T cells enriched from blood (not recorded which). In nucleotides, the sequence is TGTGCCAGCAGCCAGGCCGGACTAGCGGGGGACACTTCGAACACCGGGGAGCTGTTTTTT. This codes for CASSQAGLAGDTSNTGELFF.